The clone carrying this T cell receptor (beta chain) was observed many times. This sample is drawn from a study of T cells in Graves' hyperthyroidism and ophthalmopathy. TCR beta CDR3 region amplification was performed from RNA transcripts. The HTBI set primed first-round TCR CDR3 RT-PCR. TCRdb re-analysed the multiplex PCR reads in MiXCR, keeping a single row per CDR3 protein. Among some 460,000 distinct CDR3 sequences listed, less than 20% were seen once. The V and J ends lost 3 bases and 2 bases respectively, with 10 bases between them. CDR3 length: 14 residues. Germline CDR1 is LGHDT and CDR2 is YNNKEL (reference sequence).

The TCR sequence derives from a woman aged 18-35 years with Graves' hyperthyroidism. Sequencing was performed on blood. V usage is TRBV3-1 and J usage is TRBJ1-1, with no clear D. CDR3 DNA: TGTGCCAGCAGCCATCGACACCATAACACTGAAGCTTTCTTT. Translating it yields CASSHRHHNTEAFF.